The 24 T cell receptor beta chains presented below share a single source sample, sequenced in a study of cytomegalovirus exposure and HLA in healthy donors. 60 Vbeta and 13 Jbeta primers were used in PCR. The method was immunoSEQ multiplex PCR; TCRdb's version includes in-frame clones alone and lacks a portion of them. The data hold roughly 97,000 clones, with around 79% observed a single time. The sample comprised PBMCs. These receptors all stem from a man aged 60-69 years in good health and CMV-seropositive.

The CDR3 loop reads CASSRGLAGGQTYNEQFF. The DNA of the CDR3 is TGTGCCAGCAGCCGTGGACTAGCGGGGGGGCAAACCTACAATGAGCAGTTCTTC. The chain joins TRBV4-2 to TRBJ2-1; TRBD2 matches at 15 bases. Germline values: CDR1 LGHNA, CDR2 YNFKEQ. With V trimmed by 4 bases and J by 2 bases, 6 bases remained unmatched. The CDR3 extends over 18 amino acids.

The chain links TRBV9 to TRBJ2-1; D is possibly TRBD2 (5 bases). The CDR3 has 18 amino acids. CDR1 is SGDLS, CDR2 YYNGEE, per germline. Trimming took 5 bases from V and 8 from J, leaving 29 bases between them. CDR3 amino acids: CASSRTVRSDSGMYEQFF. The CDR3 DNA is TGTGCCAGCAGTCGTACAGTGCGGTCGGACTCGGGGATGTATGAGCAGTTCTTC.

CDR3 loop: CASSTPPSGGAWGYNEQFF. CDR3 coding DNA: TGTGCCAGCTCGACTCCCCCTAGCGGGGGGGCCTGGGGTTACAATGAGCAGTTCTTC. The gene calls are TRBV18 and TRBJ2-1; 12 bases agree with TRBD2. Trimming took 6 bases from V and 4 from J; bases not matched to a gene: 16. CDR1 and CDR2 (germline): KGHSH, LQKENI. This CDR3 is 19 amino acids long.

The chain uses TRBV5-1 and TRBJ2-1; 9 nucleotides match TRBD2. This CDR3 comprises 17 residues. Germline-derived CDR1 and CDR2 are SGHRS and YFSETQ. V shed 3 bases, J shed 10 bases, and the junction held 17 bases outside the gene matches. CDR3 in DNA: TGCGCCAGCAGCTGGGGGGTGGATAGCGGGGGCTTCGAAGAGCAGTTCTTC. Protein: CASSWGVDSGGFEEQFF. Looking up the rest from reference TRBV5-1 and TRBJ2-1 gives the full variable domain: KAGVTQTPRYLIKTRGQQVTLSCSPISGHRSVSWYQQTPGQGLQFLFEYFSETQRNKGNFPGRFSGRQFSNSRSEMNVSTLELGDSALYLCASSWGVDSGGFEEQFFGPGTRLTVL.

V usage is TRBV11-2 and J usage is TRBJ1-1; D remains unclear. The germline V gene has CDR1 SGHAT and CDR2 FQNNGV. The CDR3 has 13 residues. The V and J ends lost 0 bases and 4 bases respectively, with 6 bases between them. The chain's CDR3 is CASSLDEGTEAFF. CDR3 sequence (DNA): TGTGCCAGCAGCTTAGATGAGGGCACTGAAGCTTTCTTT.

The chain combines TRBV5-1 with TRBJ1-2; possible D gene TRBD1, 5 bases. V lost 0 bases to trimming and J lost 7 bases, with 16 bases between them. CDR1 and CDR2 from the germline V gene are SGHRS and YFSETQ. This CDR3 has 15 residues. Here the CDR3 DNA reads TGCGCCAGCAGCTTGGTAGGGACTCCCAGGGCTGGCTACACCTTC. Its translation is CASSLVGTPRAGYTF.

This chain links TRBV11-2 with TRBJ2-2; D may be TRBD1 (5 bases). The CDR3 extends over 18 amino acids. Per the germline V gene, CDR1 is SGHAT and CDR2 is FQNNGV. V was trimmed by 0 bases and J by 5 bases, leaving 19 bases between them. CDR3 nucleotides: TGTGCCAGCAGCTTAGATCCTGGTGGGGCTGCAAATACCGGGGAGCTGTTTTTT. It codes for CASSLDPGGAANTGELFF.

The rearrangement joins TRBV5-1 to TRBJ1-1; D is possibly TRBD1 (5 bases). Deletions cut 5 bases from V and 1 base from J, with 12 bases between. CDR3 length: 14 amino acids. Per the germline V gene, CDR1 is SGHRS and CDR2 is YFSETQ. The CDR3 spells CASSLYGQNTEAFF. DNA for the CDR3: TGCGCCAGCAGTCTATACGGACAGAACACTGAAGCTTTCTTT.

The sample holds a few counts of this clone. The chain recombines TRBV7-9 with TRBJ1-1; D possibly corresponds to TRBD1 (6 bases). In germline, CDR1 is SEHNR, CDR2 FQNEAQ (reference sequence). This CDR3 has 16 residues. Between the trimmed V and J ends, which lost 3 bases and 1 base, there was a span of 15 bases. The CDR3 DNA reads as TGTGCCAGCAGCTTTCCAAGGGGGACATCGAACACTGAAGCTTTCTTT. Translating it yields CASSFPRGTSNTEAFF.

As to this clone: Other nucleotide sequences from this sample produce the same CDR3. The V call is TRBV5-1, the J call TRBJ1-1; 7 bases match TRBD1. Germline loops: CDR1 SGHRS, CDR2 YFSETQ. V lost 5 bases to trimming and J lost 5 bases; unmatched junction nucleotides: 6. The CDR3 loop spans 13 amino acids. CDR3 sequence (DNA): TGCGCCAGCAGTCCTACAGGGGAAACTGAAGCTTTCTTT. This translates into CASSPTGETEAFF.

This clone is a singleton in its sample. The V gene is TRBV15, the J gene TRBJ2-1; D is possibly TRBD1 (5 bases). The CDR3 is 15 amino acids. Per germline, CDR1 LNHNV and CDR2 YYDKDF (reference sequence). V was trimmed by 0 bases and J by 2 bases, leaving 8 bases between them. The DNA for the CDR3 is TGTGCCACCAGCAGAGAGAGGACAACCTACAATGAGCAGTTCTTC. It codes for CATSRERTTYNEQFF.

The DNA for the CDR3 is TGTGCCAGCAGCCTAAGCCGGGACAGGCCCTGGAAGCAGTACTTC. This encodes CASSLSRDRPWKQYF. The V call is TRBV11-2, the J call TRBJ2-7; 8 bases are a match to TRBD1. The CDR3 extends over 15 amino acids. Per the germline V gene, CDR1 is SGHAT and CDR2 is FQNNGV. With V trimmed by 5 bases and J by 8 bases, 14 bases remained unmatched.

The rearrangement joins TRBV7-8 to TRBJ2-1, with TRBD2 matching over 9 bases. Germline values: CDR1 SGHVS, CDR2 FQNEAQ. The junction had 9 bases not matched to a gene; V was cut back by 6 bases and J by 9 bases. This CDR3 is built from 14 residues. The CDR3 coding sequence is TGTGCCAGCAGACGTGGGCGGGGGGGCATTGAGCAGTTCTTC. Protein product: CASRRGRGGIEQFF.

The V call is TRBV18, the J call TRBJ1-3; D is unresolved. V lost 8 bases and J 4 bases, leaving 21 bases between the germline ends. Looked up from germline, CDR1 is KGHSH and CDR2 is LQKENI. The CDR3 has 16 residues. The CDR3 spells CASAFGNNYSGNTIYF. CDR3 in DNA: TGTGCCAGCGCATTCGGGAATAATTACTCCGGAAACACCATATATTTT.

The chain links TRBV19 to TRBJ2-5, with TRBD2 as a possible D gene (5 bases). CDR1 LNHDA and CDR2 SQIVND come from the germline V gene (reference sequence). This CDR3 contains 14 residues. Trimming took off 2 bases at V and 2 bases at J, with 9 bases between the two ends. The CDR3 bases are TGTGCCAGTAGTATAACCGGGATTCAAGAGACCCAGTACTTC. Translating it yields CASSITGIQETQYF.

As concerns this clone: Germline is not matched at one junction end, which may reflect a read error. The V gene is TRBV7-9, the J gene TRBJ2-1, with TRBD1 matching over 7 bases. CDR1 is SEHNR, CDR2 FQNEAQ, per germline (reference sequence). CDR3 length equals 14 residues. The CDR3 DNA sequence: TGTTCCAGCAGCTTAGGGGGCAGCTACAATGAGCAGTTCTTC. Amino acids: CSSSLGGSYNEQFF.

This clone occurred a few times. The CDR3 here is CASRLGGSSSYEQYF. The CDR3 region has the DNA TGTGCCAGCAGGCTTGGGGGCTCTTCTTCCTACGAGCAGTACTTC. The J gene is TRBJ2-7, the V gene TRBV5-5, with D perhaps matching TRBD1 (6 bases). Germline V CDR1 and CDR2: SGHKS, YYEKEE (reference sequence). V was trimmed by 5 bases and J by 1 base, leaving 16 bases between them. The CDR3 contains 15 residues.

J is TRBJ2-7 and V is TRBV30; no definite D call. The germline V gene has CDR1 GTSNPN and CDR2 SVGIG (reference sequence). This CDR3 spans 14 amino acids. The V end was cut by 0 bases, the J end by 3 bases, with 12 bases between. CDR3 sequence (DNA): TGTGCCTGGAGTGTGTTTAACCGAGACTACGAGCAGTACTTC. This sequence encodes CAWSVFNRDYEQYF. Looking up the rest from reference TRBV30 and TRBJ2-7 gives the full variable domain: SQTIHQWPATLVQPVGSPLSLECTVEGTSNPNLYWYRQAAGRGLQLLFYSVGIGQISSEVPQNLSASRPQDRQFILSSKKLLLSDSGFYLCAWSVFNRDYEQYFGPGTRLTVT.

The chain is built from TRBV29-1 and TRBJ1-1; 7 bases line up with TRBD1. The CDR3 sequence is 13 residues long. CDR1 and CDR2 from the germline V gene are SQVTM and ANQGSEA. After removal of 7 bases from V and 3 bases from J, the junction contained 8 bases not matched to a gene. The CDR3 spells CSAAGTVDTEAFF. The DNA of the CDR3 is TGCAGCGCCGCCGGGACAGTGGACACTGAAGCTTTCTTT.

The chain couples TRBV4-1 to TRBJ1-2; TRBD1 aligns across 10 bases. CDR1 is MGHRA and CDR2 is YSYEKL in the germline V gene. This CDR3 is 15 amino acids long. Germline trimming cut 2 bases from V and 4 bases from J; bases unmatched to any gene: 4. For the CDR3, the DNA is TGCGCCAGCAGCCAACCCGGACAGGGGGGCTATGGCTACACCTTC. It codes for CASSQPGQGGYGYTF.

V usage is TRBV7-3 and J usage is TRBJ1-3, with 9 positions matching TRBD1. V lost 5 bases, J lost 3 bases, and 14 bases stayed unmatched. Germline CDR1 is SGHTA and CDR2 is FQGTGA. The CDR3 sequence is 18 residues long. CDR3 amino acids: CASSLKRLTGGDGNTIYF. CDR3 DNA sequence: TGTGCCAGCAGCCTCAAGCGCCTGACAGGGGGGGATGGAAACACCATATATTTT.

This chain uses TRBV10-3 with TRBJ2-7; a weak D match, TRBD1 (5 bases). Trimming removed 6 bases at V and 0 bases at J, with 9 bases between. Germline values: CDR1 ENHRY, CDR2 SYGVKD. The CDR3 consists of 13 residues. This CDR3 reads CAISSDSSYEQYF. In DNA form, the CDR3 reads TGTGCCATCAGCTCCGACAGCTCCTACGAGCAGTACTTC.

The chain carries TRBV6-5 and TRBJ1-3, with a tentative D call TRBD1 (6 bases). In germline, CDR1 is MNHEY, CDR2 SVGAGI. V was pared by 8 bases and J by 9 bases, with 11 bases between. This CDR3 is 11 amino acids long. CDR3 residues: CASAVGGTIYF. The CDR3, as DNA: TGTGCCAGCGCCGTAGGGGGCACCATATATTTT.

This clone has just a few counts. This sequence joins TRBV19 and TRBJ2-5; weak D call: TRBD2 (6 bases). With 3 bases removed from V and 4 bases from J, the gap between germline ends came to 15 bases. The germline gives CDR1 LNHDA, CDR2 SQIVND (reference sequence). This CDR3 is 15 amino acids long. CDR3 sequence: CASSMTGGVTETQYF. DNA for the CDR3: TGTGCCAGTAGTATGACCGGGGGAGTAACAGAGACCCAGTACTTC.